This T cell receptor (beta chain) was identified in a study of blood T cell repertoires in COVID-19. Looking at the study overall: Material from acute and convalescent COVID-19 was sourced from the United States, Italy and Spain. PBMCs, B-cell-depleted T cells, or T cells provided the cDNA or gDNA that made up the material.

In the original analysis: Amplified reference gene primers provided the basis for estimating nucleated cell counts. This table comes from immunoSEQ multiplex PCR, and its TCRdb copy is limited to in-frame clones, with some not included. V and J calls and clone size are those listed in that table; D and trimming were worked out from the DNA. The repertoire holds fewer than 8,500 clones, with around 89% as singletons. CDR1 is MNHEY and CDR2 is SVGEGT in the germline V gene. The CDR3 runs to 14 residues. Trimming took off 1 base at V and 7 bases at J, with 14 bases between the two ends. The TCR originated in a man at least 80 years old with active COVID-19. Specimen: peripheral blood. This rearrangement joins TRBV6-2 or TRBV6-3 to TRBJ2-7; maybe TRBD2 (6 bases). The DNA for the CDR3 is TGTGCCAGCAGTTACTTGTTGGAGGCGGGGGAGCAGTACTTC. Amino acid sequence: CASSYLLEAGEQYF.